This T cell receptor beta chain was found in a study of cytomegalovirus exposure and HLA in healthy donors. On this clone itself: What it binds is unknown. At one boundary the junction diverges from the germline segment, which might be a read error.

This CDR3 contains 12 residues. The germline CDR1 and CDR2 sequences are SEHNR and FQNEAQ (reference sequence). Study-wide results and caveats: The study flagged 150 to 200 TCR beta chains as cytomegalovirus-associated. Being productive about 90% or about 30% of the time was typical of most TCR beta V segments in an earlier analysis. Through in vitro validation, three CMV-associated chains were shown to be specific for CMV antigens.

60 Vbeta and 13 Jbeta primers were used in PCR. The protocol was immunoSEQ multiplex PCR, while the TCRdb copy is restricted to in-frame clones and leaves out a portion. The table lists approximately 180,000 clones, approximately 80% of them singletons. The sequenced sample was PBMCs. This receptor was obtained from a man aged 18 to 30 in good health and CMV-seronegative. The V and J genes are TRBV7-9 and TRBJ1-1; D uncertain. DNA for the CDR3: TGTTCCAGCAAAATAGGACTGACTGAAGCTTTCTTT. Translated: CSSKIGLTEAFF. Using reference TRBV7-9 and TRBJ1-1 for the parts outside the CDR3, the full variable domain is DTGVSQNPRHKITKRGQNVTFRCDPISEHNRLYWYRQTLGQGPEFLTYFQNEAQLEKSRLLSDRFSAERPKGSFSTLEIQRTEQGDSAMYLCSSKIGLTEAFFGQGTRLTVV.